The present T cell receptor (beta chain) was sequenced within a study of T cells in placental villitis. Study-wide points: Helper, regulatory and cytotoxic T cells, and maternal versus fetal cells, were indistinguishable; gamma-delta receptors were excluded. Some sequenced T cells, mainly in controls, may be decidual rather than villous infiltrates. Villitis of unknown etiology showed control-like CMV-specific clone frequencies, about 0.00098 versus 0.012 in CMV.

Infectious villitis placentae numbered several, unmatched to other groups. A note on this clone: Its antigen is as yet unknown.

Sequencing used immunoSEQ v4. Sequenced by immunoSEQ multiplex PCR; TCRdb stores in-frame clones only, minus some. Here the sample spans approximately 3,000 clones, more than 60% being singletons. The receptor comes from a human patient with infectious villitis; the placental T cells may come from both mother and fetus. The sequenced sample consisted of placental tissue containing maternal and fetal cells.

CDR3 amino acids: CASSFSNSPLHEQYF. In DNA, the CDR3 is TGCGCCAGCAGCTTTAGTAACTCACCGCTCCACGAGCAGTACTTC. This chain links TRBV5-1 with TRBJ2-7; D unclear. Per the germline V gene, CDR1 is SGHRS and CDR2 is YFSETQ. The CDR3 consists of 15 residues. Trimming pared 2 bases from V and 5 bases from J, leaving 17 bases between.